This paragraph covers one T cell receptor beta chain sequence. Its antigen is currently unknown. The read comes to an end 3 residues before the CDR3 does, leaving the germline J gene to fill in the end. With 2 bases removed from V and 5 bases from J, the gap between germline ends came to 15 bases. From germline, CDR1 is SNHLY and CDR2 FYNNEI. The CDR3 contains 15 residues. Sequenced by immunoSEQ multiplex PCR; TCRdb stores in-frame clones only, minus some. The sample table sets out approximately 12,000 clones. The record originates from a study of T cells in women clearing cervical HPV infection. As for the study in general: Blood came at first lesion visit for cases, post-clearance for controls. Study-wide results and limits: Richness differences could reflect unmeasured T-cell content per sample.

Sequencing was carried out using blood buffy coat. V gene TRBV2 combines with J gene TRBJ1-2; possibly TRBD1 for D (6 bases). This TCR was recovered from a woman aged 18-70 years with a cervical HPV16 infection that either progressed to CIN3+ or cleared (not recorded which). Here the CDR3 reads CASSEQGQEGYGYTF. The sequenced part of the CDR3 DNA is TGTGCCAGCAGTGAACAGGGGCAGGAGGGATATGGC.